This T cell receptor beta chain is drawn from a study of preoperative IRX-2 immunotherapy in early breast cancer. Assay: immunoSEQ multiplex PCR; the TCRdb copy retains only in-frame clones and omits some. Here the sample spans around 25,000 clones, roughly 90% being singletons. This CDR3 spans 15 amino acids. Germline CDR1 is SGHNT and CDR2 is YYREEE (reference sequence). Trimming cost V 5 bases and J 3 bases; bases outside gene matches: 7. As for treatment: preoperative locoregional IRX-2 cytokine immunotherapy. Patients received preoperative, locoregional IRX-2 cytokine immunotherapy in a phase Ib study.

This rearrangement joins TRBV5-4 to TRBJ2-7; TRBD2 agrees at 11 bases. Material: tumor tissue, obtained after IRX-2 immunotherapy. The clonotype originates from a human donor with breast cancer. The CDR3 is CASSNPGLAVYEQYF. In nucleotides, the CDR3 is TGTGCCAGCAGTAACCCGGGACTAGCGGTCTACGAGCAGTACTTC.